The 29 T cell receptor beta chains reported below all come from one sample, sequenced in a study of blood T cell repertoires in COVID-19. The data were produced by immunoSEQ multiplex PCR, yet TCRdb's version contains in-frame clones alone and is incomplete. The data contain under 400,000 clones, roughly 86% of them singletons. The sequenced sample was peripheral blood. The receptor source for this set is a woman aged 30 to 39 with COVID-19, enrolled during active disease.

This clone was observed a single time. This rearrangement joins TRBV5-6 to TRBJ1-6; no clear D. Looked up from germline, CDR1 is SGHDT and CDR2 is YYEEEE. CDR3 length: 15 amino acids. V was clipped by 0 bases and J by 3 bases, with 7 bases between them. The CDR3 sequence is CASSLDGSYNSPLHF. DNA for the CDR3: TGTGCCAGCAGCTTGGATGGGAGCTATAATTCACCCCTCCACTTT.

The chain employs TRBV18 and TRBJ1-2, with D perhaps matching TRBD1 (6 bases). The CDR3 has 14 residues. Trimming took 3 bases from V and 4 from J, leaving 12 bases between them. The germline V gene has CDR1 KGHSH and CDR2 LQKENI. Here the CDR3 reads CASSPEGHAYGYTF. DNA of the CDR3: TGTGCCAGCTCACCTGAGGGACATGCCTATGGCTACACCTTC.

The chain is built from TRBV9 and TRBJ2-3; 7 bases match TRBD2. The CDR3 is 16 amino acids. Germline assignment: CDR1 SGDLS and CDR2 YYNGEE. The V segment lost 0 bases and the J segment 3 bases; nucleotides outside the gene matches: 7. The CDR3 DNA is TGTGCCAGCAGCGTAGCGGGCGGGAGTTATACAGATACGCAGTATTTT. Its protein product is CASSVAGGSYTDTQYF.

This rearrangement joins TRBV4-2 to TRBJ2-6; D is unclear. The germline gives CDR1 LGHNA, CDR2 YNFKEQ. The CDR3 runs to 15 residues. The ends were cut back, 3 bases at V and 0 bases at J, with 6 bases in the middle. The CDR3 is CASSQRTSGANVLTF. DNA of the CDR3: TGTGCCAGCAGCCAGCGTACCTCTGGGGCCAACGTCCTGACTTTC.

The chain combines TRBV27 with TRBJ2-7; maybe TRBD2 (5 bases). The CDR3 length is 15 residues. Germline V gives CDR1 MNHEY, CDR2 SMNVEV (reference sequence). Deletions cut 2 bases from V and 5 bases from J, with 16 bases between. The CDR3 region has the DNA TGTGCCAGCAGTTTAACTCTAGCTCGGTTCAACGAGCAGTACTTC. Translating gives CASSLTLARFNEQYF.

This clone has only one observation. The genes are TRBV21-1 and TRBJ2-3; TRBD2, the D gene given by the table, was not confirmed from the DNA. TRBV21-1 is a documented pseudogene. CDR3 length: 17 residues. CDR3 in amino acids: CASSSRNQRERTDTQYF. The DNA of the CDR3 is TGTGCCAGCAGCAGCCGAAACCAGCGGGAGAGGACAGATACGCAGTATTTT.

The genes are TRBV28 and TRBJ2-7; 9 bases agree with TRBD2. The V gene's germline CDR1 is MDHEN and CDR2 SYDVKM. The ends lost 6 bases at V and 4 bases at J; junction bases unmatched: 10. The CDR3 extends over 15 amino acids. The CDR3 coding sequence is TGTGCCAGCAGCCGAGGGGTAGCGGGAGAATACGAGCAGTACTTC. This encodes CASSRGVAGEYEQYF.

CDR3 in amino acids: CASLEGQPGYEQFF. CDR3 in DNA: TGTGCCAGTCTGGAGGGACAGCCAGGCTATGAGCAGTTCTTC. V is TRBV6-5 and J is TRBJ2-1, with D possibly TRBD1 on 7 matching bases. CDR3 length equals 14 residues. Trimming took 9 bases from V and 8 from J, leaving 20 bases between them. Germline V lookup: CDR1 MNHEY, CDR2 SVGAGI.

This chain uses TRBV2 with TRBJ1-2; perhaps TRBD1 as D (6 bases). Germline values: CDR1 SNHLY, CDR2 FYNNEI. The germline V and J ends were trimmed by 8 bases and 4 bases, with 20 bases remaining between them. The CDR3 runs to 15 residues. The CDR3 DNA reads as TGTGCCAGCGTCAAGATCAGGGGCCAGGGCTATGGCTACACCTTC. It is translated as CASVKIRGQGYGYTF.

The chain uses TRBV6-5 and TRBJ2-7; possible D gene TRBD2, 5 bases. V gave up 9 bases and J gave up 4 bases, with 16 bases separating them. The CDR3 consists of 13 residues. CDR1 MNHEY and CDR2 SVGAGI come from the germline V gene. The CDR3 is CARTGINFYEQYF. The CDR3 nucleotides read TGTGCCAGGACCGGGATAAACTTTTACGAGCAGTACTTC.

The chain uses TRBV5-4 and TRBJ2-3, with a tentative D call TRBD2 (6 bases). The CDR3 has 14 amino acids. V shed 2 bases and J shed 3 bases, with 10 bases lying between them. Germline loops: CDR1 SGHNT, CDR2 YYREEE (reference sequence). The CDR3: CASSFGGRTDTQYF. The CDR3 DNA follows: TGTGCCAGCAGCTTCGGGGGTCGAACAGATACGCAGTATTTT.

This clone was seen only once. The V and J genes are TRBV28 and TRBJ2-1; D ambiguous. CDR1 MDHEN and CDR2 SYDVKM come from the germline V gene. Trimming removed 1 base at V and 0 bases at J, with 7 bases between. The CDR3 has 15 residues. For the CDR3, the DNA is TGTGCCAGCAGTTTATTCCTCAGCTCCTACAATGAGCAGTTCTTC. Protein sequence: CASSLFLSSYNEQFF.

The CDR3 DNA reads as TGTGCCAGCAGTTACCTTCTAAGTACTAGGGGGTCAGAGACCCAGTACTTC. Translation gives CASSYLLSTRGSETQYF. The chain uses TRBV6-2 or TRBV6-3 and TRBJ2-5, with D maybe TRBD1 (6 bases). Germline V CDR1 and CDR2: MNHEY, SVGEGT. The CDR3 runs to 17 residues. V lost 2 bases and J lost 4, with 20 bases in between.

The CDR3 nucleotides are TGCGCCAGCAGTGGACTAGCGACCGGGGAGCTGTTTTTT. Translating it yields CASSGLATGELFF. The chain links TRBV10-1 to TRBJ2-2; 8 bases match TRBD2. V gave up 4 bases and J gave up 5 bases; unmatched junction bases: 0. The germline CDR1 and CDR2 sequences are WNHNN and SYGVQD (reference sequence). The CDR3 length is 13 residues.

This chain uses TRBV5-1 with TRBJ1-4; D is possibly TRBD1 (5 bases). Germline-derived CDR1 and CDR2 are SGHRS and YFSETQ. The CDR3 contains 16 residues. V was pared by 4 bases and J by 5 bases, with 18 bases between. CDR3 DNA sequence: TGCGCCAGCAGCCCCCGAACGGGCCAGGGAAATGAAAAACTGTTTTTT. Its protein product is CASSPRTGQGNEKLFF.

This chain joins TRBV5-1 and TRBJ2-1; TRBD1 aligns across 7 bases. Per germline, CDR1 SGHRS and CDR2 YFSETQ. Losses at the gene ends were 0 bases for V and 9 bases for J; bases not matched to a gene: 9. The CDR3 spans 15 residues. CDR3 in amino acids: CASSLVTGSRSEQFF. The CDR3 region has the DNA TGCGCCAGCAGCTTGGTGACAGGGAGTCGCTCTGAGCAGTTCTTC.

This chain's CDR3 is CASSLDPSTDTQYF. The CDR3 region has the DNA TGTGCCAGCAGCTTAGATCCTAGCACAGATACGCAGTATTTT. V is TRBV11-3 and J is TRBJ2-3; no clear D. Between the trimmed V and J ends, which lost 0 bases and 0 bases, there was a span of 4 bases. Germline V gives CDR1 SGHNT, CDR2 YENEEA. This CDR3 contains 14 residues.

The chain has TRBV27 and TRBJ2-1; perhaps TRBD2 as D (6 bases). The V end lost 5 bases, the J end lost 6 bases, and 14 bases lay between the germline ends. The CDR3 loop spans 14 amino acids. In germline, CDR1 is MNHEY, CDR2 SMNVEV (reference sequence). In nucleotides, the CDR3 is TGTGCCAGCAGTCACCGGGACTCGGGCAATGAGCAGTTCTTC. Its protein product is CASSHRDSGNEQFF.

The rearrangement joins TRBV28 to TRBJ1-5; D ambiguous. The CDR3 extends over 14 amino acids. CDR1 and CDR2 (germline): MDHEN, SYDVKM. V dropped 3 bases and J dropped 3 bases, with 9 bases sitting between them. DNA of the CDR3: TGTGCCAGCAGTTTGGCCGGGAACAATCAGCCCCAGCATTTT. As protein: CASSLAGNNQPQHF.

V usage is TRBV19 and J usage is TRBJ1-5, with 7 bases matching TRBD1. CDR1 is LNHDA and CDR2 is SQIVND in the germline V gene (reference sequence). The CDR3 contains 15 residues. After removal of 6 bases from V and 0 bases from J, the junction contained 5 bases not matched to a gene. CDR3 DNA: TGTGCCAGTAGGCCGACAGGGAATAGCAATCAGCCCCAGCATTTT. Amino acids: CASRPTGNSNQPQHF.

V gene TRBV2 combines with J gene TRBJ1-4; a weak D match, TRBD1 (5 bases). This CDR3 comprises 15 residues. Germline V CDR1 and CDR2: SNHLY, FYNNEI. Deletions cut 7 bases from V and 3 bases from J, with 15 bases between. The DNA of the CDR3 is TGTGCCAGCACCGACGAACAGGCTGCTAATGAAAAACTGTTTTTT. Translated, it gives CASTDEQAANEKLFF.

This chain links TRBV3-1 (or the pseudogene TRBV3-2) with TRBJ2-3; 9 nucleotides match TRBD2. V shed 4 bases and J 3 bases; nucleotides not matched to a gene: 11. Germline CDR1 and CDR2: LGHDT and YNNKEL (reference sequence). The CDR3 spans 17 residues. The CDR3 is CASSPGTAGGPTDTQYF. CDR3 sequence (DNA): TGTGCCAGCAGCCCGGGGACCGCGGGAGGGCCAACAGATACGCAGTATTTT.

This sequence joins TRBV5-6 and TRBJ2-1; no clear D. V was cut by 7 bases and J by 12 bases, with 23 bases left in between. The CDR3 length is 14 residues. The V gene's germline CDR1 is SGHDT and CDR2 YYEEEE. CDR3 loop: CASGPPRSWAGQFF. The CDR3 DNA follows: TGTGCCAGCGGGCCCCCCAGGTCCTGGGCTGGGCAGTTCTTC.

This chain connects TRBV4-3 to TRBJ2-7, with D possibly being TRBD1 (6 bases). The ends were cut back, 1 base at V and 6 bases at J, with 10 bases in the middle. Germline CDR1 and CDR2: LGHNA and YSLEER. CDR3 size: 13 residues. The CDR3 sequence: CASSQGRRGEQYF. Written as DNA, the CDR3 is TGCGCCAGCAGCCAAGGCCGCAGGGGCGAGCAGTACTTC.

The J gene is TRBJ2-7, the V gene TRBV5-1; 8 bases are a match to TRBD2. The CDR3 loop spans 14 amino acids. Germline CDR1 and CDR2: SGHRS and YFSETQ. V lost 3 bases and J lost 2; bases outside the gene matches: 4. CDR3 amino acids: CASSWGLGAYEQYF. CDR3 sequence (DNA): TGCGCCAGCAGCTGGGGACTAGGTGCCTACGAGCAGTACTTC.

The chain links TRBV30 to TRBJ2-5; maybe TRBD2 (7 bases). Looked up from germline, CDR1 is GTSNPN and CDR2 is SVGIG (reference sequence). V lost 1 base to trimming and J lost 7 bases, with 10 bases between them. The CDR3 extends over 12 amino acids. The CDR3 here is CAWSGGGGTQYF. Here the CDR3 DNA reads TGTGCCTGGAGTGGGGGAGGGGGGACCCAGTACTTC.

This clone showed up just once. The chain combines TRBV28 with TRBJ2-3, with 7 bases fitting TRBD1. The germline V gene encodes CDR1 MDHEN and CDR2 SYDVKM. The junction had 13 bases not matched to a gene; V was cut back by 7 bases and J by 3 bases. This CDR3 region has 16 residues. For the CDR3, the DNA is TGTGCCAGCACTCAACAGGGGTTAGGGGGTACAGATACGCAGTATTTT. Translating it yields CASTQQGLGGTDTQYF. Filled out from reference TRBV28 and TRBJ2-3, the complete variable domain reads DVKVTQSSRYLVKRTGEKVFLECVQDMDHENMFWYRQDPGLGLRLIYFSYDVKMKEKGDIPEGYSVSREKKERFSLILESASTNQTSMYLCASTQQGLGGTDTQYFGPGTRLTVL.

The J gene is TRBJ1-3, the V gene TRBV5-1; unclear D gene. The germline gives CDR1 SGHRS, CDR2 YFSETQ. The ends were cut back, 0 bases at V and 0 bases at J, with 10 bases in the middle. The CDR3 has 16 residues. The CDR3 sequence: CASSLAGAFSGNTIYF. CDR3 bases: TGCGCCAGCAGCTTGGCCGGAGCGTTCTCTGGAAACACCATATATTTT.

The chain is built from TRBV7-9 and TRBJ2-4; possible D gene TRBD1, 5 bases. Deletions cut 1 base from V and 8 bases from J, with 12 bases between. Germline V CDR1 and CDR2: SEHNR, FQNEAQ (reference sequence). CDR3 length: 14 residues. The CDR3 sequence is CASSLDRIGDIQYF. The CDR3 DNA reads TGTGCCAGCAGCTTAGACAGGATAGGGGACATTCAGTACTTC.